What follows are 18 T cell receptor beta chains derived from one specimen sequenced in a study of beta chain features in type 1 diabetes. Points from the study as a whole: When Type 1 diabetes patients were examined, their TCRB CDR3s proved moderately but significantly shorter in all four CD4+ subsets.

No antigens are known for them. Investigators reverse transcribed all isolated RNA, so they sequenced expressed TCRB transcripts. Using immunoSEQ multiplex PCR, the repertoire was profiled, and TCRdb retains in-frame clones only, with some absent. The sample holds around 180,000 clones, almost 8% seen once. Sequencing was carried out using central memory CD4+ T cells from blood. The receptors shown here come from a man younger than 30 with type 1 diabetes.

The chain is built from TRBV7-9 and TRBJ2-2; D ambiguous. CDR3 size: 15 residues. The V and J ends lost 2 bases and 0 bases respectively, with 7 bases between them. Germline V gene data show CDR1 as SEHNR and CDR2 as FQNEAQ (reference sequence). For the CDR3, the DNA is TGTGCCAGCAGCTTACAGGTCGCGAACACCGGGGAGCTGTTTTTT. This sequence encodes CASSLQVANTGELFF.

The sample holds a few counts of this clone. The chain has TRBV23-1 and TRBJ1-1; D is undetermined. TRBV23-1 is treated as an ORF (open reading frame) with a function not yet certain. This CDR3 is 15 amino acids long. Trimming shortened V by 4 bases and J by 1 base, and 13 bases separated the two germline ends. CDR3 DNA: TGCGCCAGCAGTCGAAGTCAACCGGGGAACACTGAAGCTTTCTTT. This encodes CASSRSQPGNTEAFF.

V usage is TRBV7-2 and J usage is TRBJ2-3, with TRBD2 matching 11 bases. Trimming cost V 4 bases and J 2 bases; bases outside gene matches: 5. CDR1 and CDR2 (germline): SGHTA, FQGNSA. There are 16 residues in the CDR3. The CDR3 here is CASSSTSGGFTDTQYF. The DNA of the CDR3 is TGTGCCAGCAGCTCTACTAGCGGGGGATTCACAGATACGCAGTATTTT.

This clone appeared a few times. V usage is TRBV2 and J usage is TRBJ2-3, with 9 bases identical to TRBD2. Germline V lookup: CDR1 SNHLY, CDR2 FYNNEI. The CDR3 loop spans 16 amino acids. Trimming cost V 6 bases and J 4 bases; bases outside gene matches: 11. As DNA, the CDR3 is TGTGCCAGCAGCGCCTTACTAGCGGGTGGGGCAGATACGCAGTATTTT. Translating it yields CASSALLAGGADTQYF.

The chain has TRBV30 and TRBJ1-1; D call uncertain. The CDR3 has 13 residues. Per the germline V gene, CDR1 is GTSNPN and CDR2 is SVGIG (reference sequence). V was clipped by 3 bases and J by 5 bases, with 13 bases between them. CDR3 DNA sequence: TGTGCCTGGAGATTCAGCGTGGTAACTGAAGCTTTCTTT. Amino acid sequence: CAWRFSVVTEAFF.

This clone showed up just a few times. The chain couples TRBV27 to TRBJ2-3, with 8 bases lining up with TRBD1. Germline lookup yields CDR1 MNHEY and CDR2 SMNVEV (reference sequence). The CDR3 is 14 amino acids. The ends lost 6 bases at V and 2 bases at J; junction bases unmatched: 4. The DNA of the CDR3 is TGTGCCAGCAGCCTGGACAGGGACACAGATACGCAGTATTTT. Translation: CASSLDRDTDTQYF.

The chain has TRBV30 and TRBJ2-3; 7 bases fit TRBD1. The CDR3 totals 15 residues. V lost 3 bases, J lost 0 bases, and 6 bases stayed unmatched. The germline V gene encodes CDR1 GTSNPN and CDR2 SVGIG (reference sequence). The CDR3 is CAWSSQGLSTDTQYF. The CDR3 region has the DNA TGTGCCTGGAGCTCACAGGGGTTAAGCACAGATACGCAGTATTTT.

This clone was picked up a small number of times. The chain combines TRBV19 with TRBJ2-1; 9 nucleotides line up with TRBD2. The germline CDR1 and CDR2 sequences are LNHDA and SQIVND (reference sequence). V was clipped by 5 bases and J by 7 bases; unmatched bases: 18. The length of the CDR3 is 18 residues. The CDR3 reads CASSSWRRGGRFMNEQFF. CDR3 nucleotide sequence: TGTGCCAGTAGTTCATGGCGGCGGGGGGGCCGGTTTATGAATGAGCAGTTCTTC. Complete variable domain (other parts from reference TRBV19 and TRBJ2-1): DGGITQSPKYLFRKEGQNVTLSCEQNLNHDAMYWYRQDPGQGLRLIYYSQIVNDFQKGDIAEGYSVSREKKESFPLTVTSAQKNPTAFYLCASSSWRRGGRFMNEQFFGPGTRLTVL.

This clone was seen more than once but under ten times. The chain joins TRBV28 to TRBJ2-7, with a tentative D call TRBD1 (6 bases). Germline V gives CDR1 MDHEN, CDR2 SYDVKM. Between the trimmed V and J ends, which lost 8 bases and 2 bases, there was a span of 16 bases. CDR3 length: 14 residues. CDR3 sequence: CASLAGTPTYEQYF. The CDR3 DNA follows: TGTGCCAGCTTGGCCGGGACACCAACCTACGAGCAGTACTTC.

This clone was seen at least ten times. Distinct nucleotide sequences in the sample also encode this CDR3. The chain employs TRBV29-1 and TRBJ2-7; TRBD1 matches 7 bases. The CDR3 consists of 13 residues. V was pared by 6 bases and J by 3 bases, with 8 bases of the junction left unmatched. Germline V gives CDR1 SQVTM, CDR2 ANQGSEA. CDR3: CSVAWTGNYEQYF. The CDR3 nucleotides are TGCAGCGTAGCATGGACAGGTAACTACGAGCAGTACTTC.

This clone turned up a few times. The CDR3 loop reads CASSLARSAETQYF. The DNA for the CDR3 is TGTGCCAGCAGCTTAGCGAGGTCGGCGGAGACCCAGTACTTC. J is TRBJ2-5 and V is TRBV7-9; D is undetermined. The CDR3 length is 14 residues. V was pared by 0 bases and J by 5 bases, with 10 bases between. Germline lookup yields CDR1 SEHNR and CDR2 FQNEAQ (reference sequence). The full variable domain, in which reference TRBV7-9 and TRBJ2-5 provide the parts outside the CDR3, is DTGVSQNPRHKITKRGQNVTFRCDPISEHNRLYWYRQTLGQGPEFLTYFQNEAQLEKSRLLSDRFSAERPKGSFSTLEIQRTEQGDSAMYLCASSLARSAETQYFGPGTRLLVL.

The chain joins TRBV9 to TRBJ1-4; D is possibly TRBD1 (6 bases). The CDR3 totals 15 residues. Trimming left V 3 bases short and J 3 bases short, with 12 bases between. Germline lookup yields CDR1 SGDLS and CDR2 YYNGEE. This CDR3 reads CASSAGQSSNEKLFF. The CDR3 coding sequence is TGTGCCAGCAGCGCCGGACAGTCCTCTAATGAAAAACTGTTTTTT.

This chain connects TRBV19 to TRBJ2-3; 8 bases match TRBD1. CDR3 length: 13 residues. CDR1 is LNHDA, CDR2 SQIVND, per germline (reference sequence). V shed 3 bases, J shed 5 bases, and the junction held 1 base outside the gene matches. The CDR3 sequence is CASSIGQGDTQYF. In DNA form, the CDR3 reads TGTGCCAGTAGTATTGGACAGGGAGATACGCAGTATTTT.

Only a few counts were recorded for this clone. CDR3 bases: TGTGCCAGCAGCGGATCTGAGAGCTCCTACAATGAGCAGTTCTTC. It codes for CASSGSESSYNEQFF. V gene TRBV9 combines with J gene TRBJ2-1; D call uncertain. Germline V gene data show CDR1 as SGDLS and CDR2 as YYNGEE. Trimming left V 3 bases short and J 0 bases short, with 10 bases between. The CDR3 length is 15 residues.

This rearrangement joins TRBV9 to TRBJ2-1; maybe TRBD2 (7 bases). The CDR3 runs 15 residues. Deletions cut 3 bases from V and 8 bases from J, with 18 bases between. Germline CDR1 SGDLS, CDR2 YYNGEE. The CDR3 region is CASSEGGLRGHEQFF. In nucleotides, the CDR3 is TGTGCCAGCAGCGAGGGGGGACTAAGAGGGCATGAGCAGTTCTTC.

The CDR3 loop reads CASSSGTDTQYF. CDR3 coding DNA: TGTGCCAGCAGCTCTGGCACAGATACGCAGTATTTT. The chain joins TRBV7-9 to TRBJ2-3; D is unresolved. The V gene lost 4 bases and the J gene lost 1 base, with 3 bases spanning the gap. Germline loops: CDR1 SEHNR, CDR2 FQNEAQ (reference sequence). There are 12 residues in the CDR3.

This clone showed up just a few times. This sequence joins TRBV19 and TRBJ2-5; 10 positions agree with TRBD1. The V segment lost 5 bases and the J segment 5 bases; nucleotides outside the gene matches: 8. This CDR3 is built from 15 residues. Germline CDR1 is LNHDA and CDR2 is SQIVND (reference sequence). The CDR3: CASSPAGTGEETQYF. The CDR3 DNA is TGTGCCAGTAGTCCAGCTGGGACAGGGGAGGAGACCCAGTACTTC. Full variable domain (outside the CDR3, taken from reference TRBV19 and TRBJ2-5): DGGITQSPKYLFRKEGQNVTLSCEQNLNHDAMYWYRQDPGQGLRLIYYSQIVNDFQKGDIAEGYSVSREKKESFPLTVTSAQKNPTAFYLCASSPAGTGEETQYFGPGTRLLVL.

Worth noting for this clone: The same CDR3 also results from other DNA sequences found in this sample. The chain uses TRBV6-6 and TRBJ1-2; D is uncertain. Trimming cost V 2 bases and J 0 bases, with 7 bases left between them. The CDR3 runs to 14 residues. Germline V CDR1 and CDR2: MNHNY, SVGAGI (reference sequence). The CDR3 nucleotides read TGTGCCAGCAGTTACCAGAACCCTAACTATGGCTACACCTTC. Translated, it gives CASSYQNPNYGYTF.